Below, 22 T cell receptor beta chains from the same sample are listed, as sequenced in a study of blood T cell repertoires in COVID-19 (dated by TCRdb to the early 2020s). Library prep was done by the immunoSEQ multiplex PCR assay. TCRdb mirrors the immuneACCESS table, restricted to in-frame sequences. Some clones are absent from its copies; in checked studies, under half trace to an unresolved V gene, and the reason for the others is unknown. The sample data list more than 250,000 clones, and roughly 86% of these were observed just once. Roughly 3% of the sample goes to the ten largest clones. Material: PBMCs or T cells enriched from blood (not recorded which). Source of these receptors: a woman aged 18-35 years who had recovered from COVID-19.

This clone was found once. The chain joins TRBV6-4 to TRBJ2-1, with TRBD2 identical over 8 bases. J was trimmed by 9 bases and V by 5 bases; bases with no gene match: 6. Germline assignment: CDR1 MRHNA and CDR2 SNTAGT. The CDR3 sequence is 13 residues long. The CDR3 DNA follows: TGTGCCAGCAGTACCGCGGGGGGACGTGAGCAGTTCTTC. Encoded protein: CASSTAGGREQFF.

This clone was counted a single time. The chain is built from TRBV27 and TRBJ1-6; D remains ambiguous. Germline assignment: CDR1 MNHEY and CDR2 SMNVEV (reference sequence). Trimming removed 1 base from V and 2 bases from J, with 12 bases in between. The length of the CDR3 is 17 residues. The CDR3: CASSLFPPEAYNSPLHF. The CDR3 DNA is TGTGCCAGCAGTTTATTCCCCCCCGAGGCCTATAATTCACCCCTCCACTTT.

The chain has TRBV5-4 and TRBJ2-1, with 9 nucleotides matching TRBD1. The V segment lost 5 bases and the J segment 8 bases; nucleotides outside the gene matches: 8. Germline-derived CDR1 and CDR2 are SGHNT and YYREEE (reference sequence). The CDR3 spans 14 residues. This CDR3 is CASSGRDRVDEQFF. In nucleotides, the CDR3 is TGTGCCAGCAGTGGCCGGGACAGGGTCGATGAGCAGTTCTTC. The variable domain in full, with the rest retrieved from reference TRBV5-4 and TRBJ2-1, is ETGVTQSPTHLIKTRGQQVTLRCSSQSGHNTVSWYQQALGQGPQFIFQYYREEENGRGNFPPRFSGLQFPNYSSELNVNALELDDSALYLCASSGRDRVDEQFFGPGTRLTVL.

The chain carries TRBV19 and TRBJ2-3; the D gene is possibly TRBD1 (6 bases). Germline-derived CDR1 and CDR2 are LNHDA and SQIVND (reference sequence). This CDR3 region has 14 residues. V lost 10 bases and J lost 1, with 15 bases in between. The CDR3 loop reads CATRGNWRTDTQYF. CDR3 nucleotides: TGTGCCACAAGGGGGAATTGGCGCACAGATACGCAGTATTTT.

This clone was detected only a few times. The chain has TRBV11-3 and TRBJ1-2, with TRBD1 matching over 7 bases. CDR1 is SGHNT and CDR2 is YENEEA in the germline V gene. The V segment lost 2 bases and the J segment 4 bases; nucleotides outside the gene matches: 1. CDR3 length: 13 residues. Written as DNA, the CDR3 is TGTGCCAGCAGCTTAACAGGGGCCTATGGCTACACCTTC. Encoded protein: CASSLTGAYGYTF.

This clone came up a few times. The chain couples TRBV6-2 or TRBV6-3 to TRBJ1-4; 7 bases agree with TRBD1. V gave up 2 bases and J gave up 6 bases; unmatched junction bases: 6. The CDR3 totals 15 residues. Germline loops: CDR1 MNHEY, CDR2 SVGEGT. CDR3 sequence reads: CASSYRGRRDEKLFF. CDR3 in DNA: TGTGCCAGCAGTTACAGGGGGCGCCGAGATGAAAAACTGTTTTTT.

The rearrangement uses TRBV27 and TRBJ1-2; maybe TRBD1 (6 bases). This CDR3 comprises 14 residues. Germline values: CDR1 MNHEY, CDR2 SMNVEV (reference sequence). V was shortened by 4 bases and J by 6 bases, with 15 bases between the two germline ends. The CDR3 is CASSSFGQTNGYTF. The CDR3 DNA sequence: TGTGCCAGCAGTTCGTTCGGACAGACGAATGGCTACACCTTC.

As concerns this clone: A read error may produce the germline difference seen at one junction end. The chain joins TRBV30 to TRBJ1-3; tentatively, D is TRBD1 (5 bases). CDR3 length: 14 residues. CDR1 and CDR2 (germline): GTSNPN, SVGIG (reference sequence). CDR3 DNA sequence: TGTACCTGGAGGCAGACAGCCATCGGAAACACCATATATTTT. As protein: CTWRQTAIGNTIYF.

The CDR3 sequence is CASSPGQNEQYF. The CDR3 DNA follows: TGTGCCAGCAGCCCGGGACAAAACGAGCAGTACTTC. The rearrangement joins TRBV28 to TRBJ2-7; D is possibly TRBD1 (6 bases). Germline V CDR1 and CDR2: MDHEN, SYDVKM. The CDR3 covers 12 residues. V lost 6 bases and J lost 5, with 11 bases in between. Full variable domain (remainder filled in from reference TRBV28 and TRBJ2-7): DVKVTQSSRYLVKRTGEKVFLECVQDMDHENMFWYRQDPGLGLRLIYFSYDVKMKEKGDIPEGYSVSREKKERFSLILESASTNQTSMYLCASSPGQNEQYFGPGTRLTVT.

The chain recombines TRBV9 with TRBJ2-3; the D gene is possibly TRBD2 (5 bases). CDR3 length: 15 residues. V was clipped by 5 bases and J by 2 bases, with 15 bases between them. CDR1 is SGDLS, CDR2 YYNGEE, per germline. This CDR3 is CASSSYGDDTDTQYF. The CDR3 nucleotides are TGTGCCAGCAGTTCGTACGGGGATGACACAGATACGCAGTATTTT.

The CDR3 DNA sequence: TGTGCCAGCAGCGTTGGGAGGAACACTGAAGCTTTCTTT. Its protein is CASSVGRNTEAFF. The chain recombines TRBV9 with TRBJ1-1, with no clear D. CDR1 SGDLS and CDR2 YYNGEE come from the germline V gene. Trimming pared 2 bases from V and 1 base from J, leaving 6 bases between. The CDR3 has 13 residues.

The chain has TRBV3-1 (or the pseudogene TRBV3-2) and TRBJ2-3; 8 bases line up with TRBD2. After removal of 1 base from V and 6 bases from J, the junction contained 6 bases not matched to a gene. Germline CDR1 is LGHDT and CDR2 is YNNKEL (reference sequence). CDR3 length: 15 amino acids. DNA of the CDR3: TGTGCCAGCAGCCAAGCCCTTAGACTAGCGGATACGCAGTATTTT. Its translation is CASSQALRLADTQYF.

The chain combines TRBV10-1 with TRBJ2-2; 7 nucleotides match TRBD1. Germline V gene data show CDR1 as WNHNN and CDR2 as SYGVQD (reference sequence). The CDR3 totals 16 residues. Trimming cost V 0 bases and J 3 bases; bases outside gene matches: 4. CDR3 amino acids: CASSESRQGDTGELFF. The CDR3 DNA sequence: TGCGCCAGCAGTGAGTCTCGGCAGGGGGACACCGGGGAGCTGTTTTTT.

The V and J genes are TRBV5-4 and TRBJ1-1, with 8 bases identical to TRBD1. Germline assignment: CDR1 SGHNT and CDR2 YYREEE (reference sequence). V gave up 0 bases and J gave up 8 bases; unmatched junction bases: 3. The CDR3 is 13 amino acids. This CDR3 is CASSLETGEEAFF. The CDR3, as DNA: TGTGCCAGCAGCTTGGAGACAGGGGAAGAAGCTTTCTTT. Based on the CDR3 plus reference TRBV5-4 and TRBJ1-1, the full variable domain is ETGVTQSPTHLIKTRGQQVTLRCSSQSGHNTVSWYQQALGQGPQFIFQYYREEENGRGNFPPRFSGLQFPNYSSELNVNALELDDSALYLCASSLETGEEAFFGQGTRLTVV.

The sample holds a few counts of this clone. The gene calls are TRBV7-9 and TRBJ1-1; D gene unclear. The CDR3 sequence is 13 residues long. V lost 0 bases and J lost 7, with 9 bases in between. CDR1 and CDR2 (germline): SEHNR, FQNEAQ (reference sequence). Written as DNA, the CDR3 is TGTGCCAGCAGCTTAGCCGGCCAGGTTGAAGCTTTCTTT. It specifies CASSLAGQVEAFF.

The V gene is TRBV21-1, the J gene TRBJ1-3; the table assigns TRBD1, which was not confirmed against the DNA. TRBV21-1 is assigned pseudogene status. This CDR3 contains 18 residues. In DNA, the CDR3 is TGTGCCAGCAGCAAAGAGGGGACCGGGACAGATGTGGGAAACACCATATATTTT. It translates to CASSKEGTGTDVGNTIYF.

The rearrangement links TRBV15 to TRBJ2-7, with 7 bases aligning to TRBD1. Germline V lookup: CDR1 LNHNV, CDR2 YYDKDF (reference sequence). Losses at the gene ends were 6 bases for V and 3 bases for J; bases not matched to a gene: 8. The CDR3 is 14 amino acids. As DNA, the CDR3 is TGTGCCACCAGTAATGCGGCAGGGGGCTACGAGCAGTACTTC. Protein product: CATSNAAGGYEQYF. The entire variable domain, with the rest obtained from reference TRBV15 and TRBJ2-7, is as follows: DAMVIQNPRYQVTQFGKPVTLSCSQTLNHNVMYWYQQKSSQAPKLLFHYYDKDFNNEADTPDNFQSRRPNTSFCFLDIRSPGLGDTAMYLCATSNAAGGYEQYFGPGTRLTVT.

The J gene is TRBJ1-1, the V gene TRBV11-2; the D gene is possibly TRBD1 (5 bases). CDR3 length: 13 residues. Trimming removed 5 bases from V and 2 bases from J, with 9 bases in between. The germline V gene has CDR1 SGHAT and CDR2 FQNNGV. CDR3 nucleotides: TGTGCCAGCAGCGCCGACAGAAACACTGAAGCTTTCTTT. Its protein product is CASSADRNTEAFF.

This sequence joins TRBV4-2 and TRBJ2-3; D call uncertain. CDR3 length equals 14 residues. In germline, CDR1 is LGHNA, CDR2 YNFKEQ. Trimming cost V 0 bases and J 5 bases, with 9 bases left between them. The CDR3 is CASSQDSGGDTQYF. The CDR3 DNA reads TGTGCCAGCAGCCAAGATAGTGGTGGAGATACGCAGTATTTT.

The CDR3 reads CASSAGLGYEQYF. CDR3 in DNA: TGCGCCAGCAGTGCGGGACTTGGCTACGAGCAGTACTTC. The genes are TRBV10-1 and TRBJ2-7; weak D call: TRBD2 (6 bases). The CDR3 consists of 13 residues. The ends were cut back, 4 bases at V and 3 bases at J, with 10 bases in the middle. Germline CDR1 and CDR2: WNHNN and SYGVQD (reference sequence).

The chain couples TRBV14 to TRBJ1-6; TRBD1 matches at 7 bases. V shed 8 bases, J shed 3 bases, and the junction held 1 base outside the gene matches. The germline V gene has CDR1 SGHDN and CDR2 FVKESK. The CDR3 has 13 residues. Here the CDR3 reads CASRDSYNSPLHF. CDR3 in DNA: TGTGCCAGCCGGGACAGCTATAATTCACCCCTCCACTTT.

The CDR3 here is CASSLGTGALNTEAFF. CDR3 coding DNA: TGTGCCAGCAGCTTAGGGACAGGGGCACTGAACACTGAAGCTTTCTTT. The rearrangement joins TRBV5-8 to TRBJ1-1; 10 bases match TRBD1. This CDR3 region has 16 residues. Germline V CDR1 and CDR2: SGHTS, YDEGEE. The V gene end was trimmed by 2 bases and the J gene end by 0 bases; junction bases not matched to a gene: 4.